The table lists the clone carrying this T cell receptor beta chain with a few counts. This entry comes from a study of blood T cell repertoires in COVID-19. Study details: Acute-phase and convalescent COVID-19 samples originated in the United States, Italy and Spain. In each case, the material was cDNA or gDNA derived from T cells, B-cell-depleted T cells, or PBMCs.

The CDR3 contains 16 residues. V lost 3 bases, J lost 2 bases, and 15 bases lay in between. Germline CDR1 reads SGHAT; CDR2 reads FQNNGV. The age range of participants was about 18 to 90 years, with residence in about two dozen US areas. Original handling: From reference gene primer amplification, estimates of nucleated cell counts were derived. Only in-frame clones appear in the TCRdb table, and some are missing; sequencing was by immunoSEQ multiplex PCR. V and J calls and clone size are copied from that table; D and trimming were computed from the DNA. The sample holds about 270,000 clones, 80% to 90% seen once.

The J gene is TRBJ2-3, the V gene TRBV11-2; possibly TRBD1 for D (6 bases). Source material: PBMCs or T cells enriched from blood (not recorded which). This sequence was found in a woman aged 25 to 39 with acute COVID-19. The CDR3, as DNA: TGTGCCAGCAGCTTCACAGGGATCATTGCCACAGATACGCAGTATTTT. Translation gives CASSFTGIIATDTQYF.